The sequence of this T cell receptor (beta chain) was determined in a study of OX40 agonist ivuxolimab in advanced cancers. Profiling relied on immunoSEQ multiplex PCR, and the TCRdb table lists in-frame clones only, not all of them. Of 50,000 to 70,000 clones in the sample, around 85% are singletons; the top ten hold around 3.4%. The CDR3 spans 12 residues. CDR1 and CDR2 from the germline V gene are SGHAT and FQNNGV. The V and J ends lost 4 bases and 4 bases respectively, with 7 bases between them. This clone has only one observation. Antigen unknown. Study-wide results and limits: The CD4+ and CD8+ T cells in the blood had expanded clonally by week 6 at 0.1 to 3.0 mg/kg. Mean expanded clone counts were higher in CD8+ than CD4+ T cells. Among the nonresponders, some also had low normalized T-cell clonal expansion.

The material sequenced was CD4+ or CD8+ T cells sorted from blood, taken in a trial of the OX40 agonist ivuxolimab. This TCR was recovered from an adult with an advanced solid tumor such as melanoma, head and neck, liver or kidney cancer. The genes are TRBV11-2 and TRBJ2-5; D ambiguous. In nucleotides, the CDR3 is TGTGCCAGCAGCTCCGGACCAGAGACCCAGTACTTC. Translated: CASSSGPETQYF. The whole variable domain, filled in from reference TRBV11-2 and TRBJ2-5, reads EAGVAQSPRYKIIEKRQSVAFWCNPISGHATLYWYQQILGQGPKLLIQFQNNGVVDDSQLPKDRFSAERLKGVDSTLKIQPAKLEDSAVYLCASSSGPETQYFGPGTRLLVL.